Each of the 2 T cell receptor beta chains below was sequenced from the same sample in a study of post-analysis software for immune sequencing data. Study-level findings and limits: TRBV segments more frequent in patients than in controls numbered roughly five and included TRBV5-6, TRBV5-1 and TRBV20-1.

No antigens are known for them. The TCR beta cDNA libraries carried unique molecular identifiers. A single record per CDR3 protein comes from TCRdb applying MiXCR to the PCR reads. The table shows some 500,000 distinct CDR3 sequences, with under 55% occurring only once. The sequenced sample consisted of blood. The receptors here all came from a girl under 18 with multiple sclerosis.

This clonotype was seen a handful of times. The chain carries TRBV20-1 and TRBJ2-7, with D uncertain. This CDR3 has 15 amino acids. Per germline, CDR1 DFQATT and CDR2 SNEGSKA (reference sequence). Between the trimmed V and J ends, which lost 3 bases and 0 bases, there was a span of 15 bases. The CDR3 nucleotides read TGCAGTGCTAGCCCTGTTGGTAGGAACTCCTACGAGCAGTACTTC. It codes for CSASPVGRNSYEQYF.

This chain links TRBV28 with TRBJ2-4; 9 bases map to TRBD2. The DNA end is a closer match to TRBJ2-7, so the J assignment may be wrong. CDR1 and CDR2 from the germline V gene are MDHEN and SYDVKM. This CDR3 has 15 residues. CDR3 bases: TGTGCCAGCAGCATAGGGACTAGCCCTGCCTACGAGCAGTACTTC. Translating gives CASSIGTSPAYEQYF.